This TCR beta chain stems from a study of cytomegalovirus exposure and HLA in healthy donors. Background on the study: Both the 95 to 150 validation repertoires and the 600 to 750 first-cohort repertoires used the same platform, as reported by a later analysis. Study results and limitations: Investigators reported 150 to 200 TCR beta chains as tied to cytomegalovirus.

Germline CDR1 is MDHEN and CDR2 is SYDVKM. The CDR3 is made up of 12 amino acids. With 6 bases removed from V and 8 bases from J, the gap between germline ends came to 8 bases. Generated by immunoSEQ multiplex PCR, the TCRdb table keeps only in-frame clones and is missing some. This sample has about 240,000 clones; approximately 90% occur once, and the top ten carry less than 3%. Turning to this clone: Its antigen is currently unknown.

The gene calls are TRBV28 and TRBJ1-6; D gene unclear. Sequences were obtained from PBMCs. The origin of this receptor is a man younger than 30 in good health and CMV-seronegative. The chain's CDR3 is CASSQSDSPLHF. The CDR3 nucleotides are TGTGCCAGCAGCCAGAGCGATTCACCCCTCCACTTT.